Listed here are 5 T cell receptor beta chains from one sample, sequenced in a study of shared clonotypes between healthy human individuals. Clones were read by immunoSEQ multiplex PCR, and TCRdb kept only the in-frame ones, dropping some. The sample lists more than 550,000 clones; 72% were seen once. Sequencing was carried out using memory CD4+ T cells sorted from blood. Documented subset: CD45RA-negative fraction. The receptor set was obtained from a woman aged 25-40 years in good health.

A word on this clone: The same CDR3 arises from other DNA sequences in this sample as well. The V and J genes are TRBV18 and TRBJ1-2; D possibly corresponds to TRBD1 (5 bases). The CDR3 runs 13 residues. V lost 3 bases to trimming and J lost 4 bases, with 9 bases between them. The V gene's germline CDR1 is KGHSH and CDR2 LQKENI. CDR3 bases: TGTGCCAGCTCACCCGAGGGGAGCTATGGCTACACCTTC. Translated: CASSPEGSYGYTF.

This clone came up a few times. The V gene is TRBV5-1, the J gene TRBJ1-5; unclear D gene. The germline V gene has CDR1 SGHRS and CDR2 YFSETQ. CDR3 size: 14 residues. Trimming took 1 base from V and 7 from J, leaving 12 bases between them. CDR3 DNA: TGCGCCAGCAGCTTGAACGGAAGGGAACAGCCCCAGCATTTT. Protein sequence: CASSLNGREQPQHF.

Many counts were recorded for this clone. This rearrangement joins TRBV2 to TRBJ2-5, with 7 bases identical to TRBD2. The J call may be wrong; the DNA end is better matched by TRBJ2-7. The CDR3 totals 12 residues. Germline-derived CDR1 and CDR2 are SNHLY and FYNNEI. The CDR3 loop reads CASSPGTNEQYF. The CDR3 bases are TGTGCCAGCAGCCCCGGGACTAACGAGCAGTACTTC.

The V gene is TRBV27, the J gene TRBJ1-1; 12 positions agree with TRBD1. Germline V CDR1 and CDR2: MNHEY, SMNVEV (reference sequence). The CDR3 spans 18 residues. J lost 4 bases, V lost 5 bases, and 14 bases had no gene match. The CDR3 DNA sequence: TGTGCCAGCAGTATGCGGGACAGGGGGCTTTTCTTGGGCACTGAAGCTTTCTTT. This sequence encodes CASSMRDRGLFLGTEAFF.

V gene TRBV30 combines with J gene TRBJ1-2; D perhaps matches TRBD1 (5 bases). Trimming stripped 2 bases from V and 6 bases from J, with 13 bases between. CDR1 GTSNPN and CDR2 SVGIG come from the germline V gene (reference sequence). This CDR3 spans 13 amino acids. CDR3 region: CAWSSGQGDGYTF. CDR3 bases: TGTGCCTGGAGTTCAGGGCAGGGCGATGGCTACACCTTC.